The 13 T cell receptor beta chains in this list originate from one sample, sequenced in a study of T cells in women clearing cervical HPV infection. This table comes from immunoSEQ multiplex PCR, and its TCRdb copy is limited to in-frame clones, with some not included. This repertoire includes around 17,000 clones. Sequencing input: blood buffy coat. The receptors originated from a woman between 18 and 75 years old with a cervical HPV16 infection that either progressed to CIN3+ or cleared (not recorded which).

Partial CDR3 DNA: TGTGCCAGCAGCTTATATAGGGACAGTCAAGAGACG. Amino acids: CASSLYRDSQET. The complete CDR3 sequence is CASSLYRDSQETQYF. J is TRBJ2-3 and V is TRBV7-2, with 7 bases matching TRBD1. The read stops 3 residues short of the end of the CDR3; the missing end is completed from the germline J gene. The CDR3 has 15 amino acids. The germline V gene has CDR1 SGHTA and CDR2 FQGNSA.

Turning to this clone: The CDR3 goes on 3 residues after the read ends, and that part is filled in from the germline J gene. This chain connects TRBV11-3 to TRBJ1-2; 11 nucleotides align to TRBD1. Germline lookup yields CDR1 SGHNT and CDR2 YENEEA. The CDR3 runs to 15 residues. Trimming removed 3 bases from V and 3 bases from J; junction bases left unmatched: 3. The CDR3 DNA, read in part, is TGTGCCAGCAGCTTGCGGACAGGGGGCGACTATGGC. Translated, it gives CASSLRTGGDYG. The full CDR3 protein is CASSLRTGGDYGYTF.

For this clone: The read halts 3 residues ahead of the CDR3 end, with the missing end drawn from the germline J gene. V usage is TRBV27 and J usage is TRBJ2-2, with 7 bases fitting TRBD1. This CDR3 comprises 14 residues. V lost 5 bases to trimming and J lost 6 bases; unmatched junction nucleotides: 6. The germline CDR1 and CDR2 sequences are MNHEY and SMNVEV (reference sequence). CDR3 bases read: TGTGCCAGCAGTCCCAAGCAGGGGGCCGGGGAG. Amino acids: CASSPKQGAGE. The full CDR3 protein reads CASSPKQGAGELFF.

In the case of this clone: Sequencing ends 3 residues short of the CDR3 end; the germline J gene provides the rest. The chain has TRBV7-9 and TRBJ2-5, with TRBD1 matching 12 bases. CDR3 length equals 15 residues. CDR1 is SEHNR and CDR2 is FQNEAQ in the germline V gene (reference sequence). CDR3 amino acids: CASSSGTGGTDTQYF. Incomplete CDR3 DNA: TGTGCCAGCAGCTCCGGGACAGGGGGCACAGATACC.

As concerns this clone: The CDR3 end is not reached by the read, which stops 3 residues before it; the germline J gene fills it in. J is TRBJ2-3 and V is TRBV6-2 or TRBV6-3; 7 bases line up with TRBD1. With V trimmed by 6 bases and J by 6 bases, 9 bases remained unmatched. The CDR3 spans 14 residues. Germline V gene data show CDR1 as MNHEY and CDR2 as SVGEGT. The sequenced CDR3 bases are TGTGCCAGCAGGCGCGAGACAGGGACCGATACG. This sequence encodes CASRRETGTDT. The entire CDR3 protein is CASRRETGTDTQYF.

Concerning this clone itself: The read finishes 3 residues shy of the CDR3 end, and the germline J gene is used to complete it. The chain employs TRBV19 and TRBJ2-3; D may be TRBD1 (5 bases). Trimming removed 2 bases at V and 0 bases at J, with 9 bases between. The CDR3 is 15 residues long. CDR1 is LNHDA and CDR2 is SQIVND in the germline V gene (reference sequence). The CDR3 protein is CASSISRESTDTQYF. The sequenced CDR3 bases are TGTGCCAGTAGTATAAGCAGGGAAAGCACAGATACG.

On this clone itself: The read falls 3 residues short of the CDR3 end, and the missing part is taken from the germline J gene. The V gene is TRBV7-2, the J gene TRBJ2-1; D might be TRBD2 (5 bases). The length of the CDR3 is 15 residues. The ends were cut back, 5 bases at V and 5 bases at J, with 16 bases in the middle. Per the germline V gene, CDR1 is SGHTA and CDR2 is FQGNSA. Incomplete CDR3 DNA: TGTGCCAGCAGCCTATCCGGATTGAGGGACAATGAG. The encoded protein is CASSLSGLRDNE. From start to end, the CDR3 is CASSLSGLRDNEQFF.

As regards this clone: The read is 3 residues too short to cover the CDR3 end, so that end is filled in from the germline J gene. The chain links TRBV19 to TRBJ2-3; TRBD2 is a possible D gene (7 bases). The CDR3 has 15 residues. Germline loops: CDR1 LNHDA, CDR2 SQIVND (reference sequence). Partial CDR3 DNA: TGTGCCAGTACCCGCGGGGGTGGGGGCAATCAGCCG. Encoded protein: CASTRGGGGNQP. The CDR3 reads in full as CASTRGGGGNQPQYF.

Comments on this clone: With the read ending 3 residues before the CDR3 end, the germline J gene is used to fill in that end. The chain uses TRBV2 and TRBJ2-7; the match to TRBD2 covers 10 bases. The CDR3 is 14 residues long. Germline trimming cut 5 bases from V and 3 bases from J; bases unmatched to any gene: 4. CDR1 SNHLY and CDR2 FYNNEI come from the germline V gene. The CDR3 DNA, read in part, is TGTGCCAGCAGTCGGACTAGCGGAGGCTACGAG. Its translation is CASSRTSGGYE. The entire CDR3 sequence reads CASSRTSGGYEQYF.

As for this clone: The missing CDR3 end, 3 residues past where the read stops, is filled in from the germline J gene. This chain joins TRBV18 and TRBJ2-1; 7 bases align to TRBD2. The trim removed 0 bases at V and 7 bases at J, leaving 3 bases unmatched. Germline lookup yields CDR1 KGHSH and CDR2 LQKENI. This CDR3 has 14 residues. The CDR3 region is CASSPPTSLNEQFF. The covered CDR3 bases are TGTGCCAGCTCACCACCGACTAGCCTGAATGAG.

The sequenced CDR3 bases are TGTGCCAGCAGCGCGGACAGGGCCCGCCTCGAG. Amino acids: CASSADRARLE. The full CDR3 is CASSADRARLEQYF. V usage is TRBV7-2 and J usage is TRBJ2-7; 8 bases align to TRBD1. Sequencing ends 3 residues short of the CDR3 end; the germline J gene provides the rest. The V gene's germline CDR1 is SGHTA and CDR2 FQGNSA. The junction had 9 bases not matched to a gene; V was cut back by 5 bases and J by 6 bases. CDR3 size: 14 residues.

The CDR3 DNA, read in part, is TGTGCCAGCAGCTTGACGGGGGGCGGTGAGACC. Its protein is CASSLTGGGET. The entire CDR3 protein is CASSLTGGGETQYF. The chain carries TRBV5-4 and TRBJ2-5; D is possibly TRBD2 (7 bases). The read falls 3 residues short of the CDR3 end, and the missing part is taken from the germline J gene. V lost 1 base, J lost 5 bases, and 12 bases lay in between. The length of the CDR3 is 14 residues. Germline values: CDR1 SGHNT, CDR2 YYREEE (reference sequence).

Notes on this clone: The CDR3 is cut off 3 residues early in the read; its end comes from the germline J gene. The rearrangement uses TRBV19 and TRBJ1-2, with 10 bases matching TRBD1. The V and J ends lost 6 bases and 7 bases, in that order; junction bases with no gene match: 8. The CDR3 is 14 residues long. The germline V gene encodes CDR1 LNHDA and CDR2 SQIVND (reference sequence). The CDR3 sequence is CASRDRDRGFGYTF. CDR3 DNA, as far as it was read: TGTGCCAGTAGAGACCGGGACAGGGGATTTGGC.